This T cell receptor beta chain was profiled in a study of T cells in Graves' hyperthyroidism and ophthalmopathy. A word on this clonotype: Its antigen is undetermined. One end of the junction is discordant with germline, which a read error may explain.

Findings and limits, study-wide: From stable hyperthyroidism, ophthalmopathy was separated by a 13 V-J model.

The CDR3 consists of 18 residues. Germline CDR1 reads SGHDT; CDR2 reads YYEEEE. What was amplified from RNA transcripts were TCR beta CDR3 regions. When the TCR CDR3 underwent first-round RT-PCR, the HTBI primer set was used. TCRdb used MiXCR to reprocess the multiplex PCR reads, holding one entry per CDR3 protein. The data show some 510,000 distinct CDR3 sequences, under 60% seen once. This TCR derives from a woman aged 18-29 years with Graves' hyperthyroidism. Sequenced sample: peripheral blood or thyroid tissue (not recorded which). The chain carries TRBV5-6 and TRBJ1-1, with 9 bases identical to TRBD1. The chain's CDR3 is CASSLGGDRVLVDTEAVF. CDR3 in DNA: TGTGCCAGCAGCTTGGGAGGGGACAGGGTCCTGGTGGACACTGAAGCTGTCTTT. Filled out from reference TRBV5-6 and TRBJ1-1, the complete variable domain reads DAGVTQSPTHLIKTRGQQVTLRCSPKSGHDTVSWYQQALGQGPQFIFQYYEEEERQRGNFPDRFSGHQFPNYSSELNVNALLLGDSALYLCASSLGGDRVLVDTEAVFGQGTRLTVV.